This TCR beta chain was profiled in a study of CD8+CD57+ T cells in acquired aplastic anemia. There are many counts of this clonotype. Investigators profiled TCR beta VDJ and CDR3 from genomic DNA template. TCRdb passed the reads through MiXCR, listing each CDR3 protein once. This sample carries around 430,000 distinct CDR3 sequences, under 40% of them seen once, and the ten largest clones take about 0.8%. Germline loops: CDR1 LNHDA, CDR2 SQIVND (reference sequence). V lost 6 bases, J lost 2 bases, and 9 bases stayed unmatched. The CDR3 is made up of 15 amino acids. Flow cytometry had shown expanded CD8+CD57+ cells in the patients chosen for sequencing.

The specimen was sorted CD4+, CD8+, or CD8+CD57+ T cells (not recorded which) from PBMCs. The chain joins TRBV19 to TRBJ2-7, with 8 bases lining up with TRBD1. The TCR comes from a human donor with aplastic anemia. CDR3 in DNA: TGTGCCAGTAGCTCGGGGACAGGTGCTACCTACGAGCAGTACTTC. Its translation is CASSSGTGATYEQYF.